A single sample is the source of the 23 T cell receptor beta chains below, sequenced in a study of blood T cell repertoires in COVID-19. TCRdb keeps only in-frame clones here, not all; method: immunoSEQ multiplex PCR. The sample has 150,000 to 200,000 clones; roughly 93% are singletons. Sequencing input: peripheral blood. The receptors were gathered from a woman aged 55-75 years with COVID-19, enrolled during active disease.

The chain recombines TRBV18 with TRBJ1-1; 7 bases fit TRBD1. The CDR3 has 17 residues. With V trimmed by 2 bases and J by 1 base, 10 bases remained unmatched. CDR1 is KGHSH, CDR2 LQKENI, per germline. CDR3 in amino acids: CASSPYIGQAANTEAFF. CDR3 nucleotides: TGTGCCAGCTCACCATACATTGGACAGGCCGCGAACACTGAAGCTTTCTTT.

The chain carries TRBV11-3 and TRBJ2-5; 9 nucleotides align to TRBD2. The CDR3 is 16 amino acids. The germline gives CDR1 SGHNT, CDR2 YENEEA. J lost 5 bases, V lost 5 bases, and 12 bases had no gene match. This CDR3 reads CASSPNSGGLAETQYF. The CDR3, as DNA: TGTGCCAGCAGCCCTAATAGCGGGGGCCTGGCGGAGACCCAGTACTTC.

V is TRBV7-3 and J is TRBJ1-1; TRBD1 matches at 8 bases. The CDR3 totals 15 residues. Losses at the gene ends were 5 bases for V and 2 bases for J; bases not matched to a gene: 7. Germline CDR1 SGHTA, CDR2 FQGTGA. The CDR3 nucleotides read TGTGCCAGCAGCCCTGGACAGGGAACAAACACTGAAGCTTTCTTT. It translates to CASSPGQGTNTEAFF.

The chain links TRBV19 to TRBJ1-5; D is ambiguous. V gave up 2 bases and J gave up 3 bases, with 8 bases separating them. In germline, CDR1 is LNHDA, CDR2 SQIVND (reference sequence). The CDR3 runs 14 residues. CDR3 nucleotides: TGTGCCAGTAGTATAAACAGCAACAATCAGCCCCAGCATTTT. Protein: CASSINSNNQPQHF. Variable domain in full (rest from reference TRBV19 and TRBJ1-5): DGGITQSPKYLFRKEGQNVTLSCEQNLNHDAMYWYRQDPGQGLRLIYYSQIVNDFQKGDIAEGYSVSREKKESFPLTVTSAQKNPTAFYLCASSINSNNQPQHFGDGTRLSIL.

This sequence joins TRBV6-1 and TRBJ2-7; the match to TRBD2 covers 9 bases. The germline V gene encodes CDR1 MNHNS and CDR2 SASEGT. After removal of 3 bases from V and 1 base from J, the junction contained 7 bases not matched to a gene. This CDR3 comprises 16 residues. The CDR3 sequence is CASSDPSGAPSYEQYF. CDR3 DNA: TGTGCCAGCAGTGACCCTAGCGGGGCGCCATCCTACGAGCAGTACTTC.

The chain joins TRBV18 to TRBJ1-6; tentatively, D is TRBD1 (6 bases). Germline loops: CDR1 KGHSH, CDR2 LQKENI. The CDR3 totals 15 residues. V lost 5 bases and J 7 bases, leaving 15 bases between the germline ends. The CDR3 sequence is CASSARQAQNSPLHF. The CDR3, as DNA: TGTGCCAGCTCAGCCCGACAGGCGCAAAATTCACCCCTCCACTTT.

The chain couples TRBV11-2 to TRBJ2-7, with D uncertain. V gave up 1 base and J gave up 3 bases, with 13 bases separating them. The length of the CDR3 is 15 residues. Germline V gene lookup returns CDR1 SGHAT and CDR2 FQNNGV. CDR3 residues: CASSLGPQALYEQYF. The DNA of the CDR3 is TGTGCCAGCAGCTTAGGCCCGCAGGCTCTCTACGAGCAGTACTTC.

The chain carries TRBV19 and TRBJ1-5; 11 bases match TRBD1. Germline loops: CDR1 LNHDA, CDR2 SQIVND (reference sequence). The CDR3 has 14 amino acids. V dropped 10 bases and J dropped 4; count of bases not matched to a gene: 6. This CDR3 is CAISGTGGNQPQHF. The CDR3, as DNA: TGTGCCATCTCTGGGACAGGGGGGAATCAGCCCCAGCATTTT.

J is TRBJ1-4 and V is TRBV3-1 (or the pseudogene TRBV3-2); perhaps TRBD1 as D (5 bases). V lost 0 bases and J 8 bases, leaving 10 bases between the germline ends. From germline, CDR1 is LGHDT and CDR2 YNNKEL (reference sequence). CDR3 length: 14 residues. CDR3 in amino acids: CASSQELRGEKLFF. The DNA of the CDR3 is TGTGCCAGCAGCCAAGAGTTAAGGGGAGAAAAACTGTTTTTT.

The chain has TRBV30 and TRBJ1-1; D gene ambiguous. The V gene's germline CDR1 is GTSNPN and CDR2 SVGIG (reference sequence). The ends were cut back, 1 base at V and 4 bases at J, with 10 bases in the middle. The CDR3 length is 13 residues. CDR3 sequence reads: CAWSAFGGTEAFF. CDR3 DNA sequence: TGTGCCTGGAGTGCTTTCGGCGGCACTGAAGCTTTCTTT.

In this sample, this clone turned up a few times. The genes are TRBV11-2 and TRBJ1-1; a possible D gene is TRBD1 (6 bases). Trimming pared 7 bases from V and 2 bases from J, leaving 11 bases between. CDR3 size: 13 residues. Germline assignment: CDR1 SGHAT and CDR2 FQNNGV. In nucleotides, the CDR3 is TGTGCCAGCATGCGGACAGCCAACACTGAAGCTTTCTTT. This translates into CASMRTANTEAFF.

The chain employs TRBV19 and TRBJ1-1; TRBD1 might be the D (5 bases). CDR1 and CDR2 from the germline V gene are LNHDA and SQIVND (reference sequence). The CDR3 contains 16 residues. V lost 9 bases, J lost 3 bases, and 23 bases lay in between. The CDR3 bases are TGTGCCAGCCCACCGCGGGGCAGTGGTGGGTACACTGAAGCTTTCTTT. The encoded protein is CASPPRGSGGYTEAFF.

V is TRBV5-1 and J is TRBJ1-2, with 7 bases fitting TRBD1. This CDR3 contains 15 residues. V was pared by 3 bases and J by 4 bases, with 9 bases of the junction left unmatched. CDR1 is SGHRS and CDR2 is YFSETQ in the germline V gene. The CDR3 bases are TGCGCCAGCAGCTCGGATTCCACAGGGGTCTATGGCTACACCTTC. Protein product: CASSSDSTGVYGYTF.

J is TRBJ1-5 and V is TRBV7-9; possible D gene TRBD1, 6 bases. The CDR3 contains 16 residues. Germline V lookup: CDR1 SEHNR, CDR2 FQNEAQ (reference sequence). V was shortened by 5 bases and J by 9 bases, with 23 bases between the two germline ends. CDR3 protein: CASSPPGQSHPRPQHF. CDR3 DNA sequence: TGTGCCAGCAGCCCCCCCGGACAGTCGCACCCCCGGCCCCAGCATTTT.

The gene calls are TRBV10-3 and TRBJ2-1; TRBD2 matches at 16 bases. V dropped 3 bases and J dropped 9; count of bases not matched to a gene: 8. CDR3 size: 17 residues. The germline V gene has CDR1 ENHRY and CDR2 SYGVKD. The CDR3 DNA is TGTGCCATCAGTGATCCGGGACTAGCGGGGGGGCTGAGTGAGCAGTTCTTC. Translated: CAISDPGLAGGLSEQFF.

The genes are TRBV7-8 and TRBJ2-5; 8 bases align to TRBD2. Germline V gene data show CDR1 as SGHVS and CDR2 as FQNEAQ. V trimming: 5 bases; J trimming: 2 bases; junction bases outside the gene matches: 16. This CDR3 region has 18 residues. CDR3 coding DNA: TGTGCCAGCAGCCCGAGAACCCCGGGACTAGGAATGCAAGAGACCCAGTACTTC. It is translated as CASSPRTPGLGMQETQYF.

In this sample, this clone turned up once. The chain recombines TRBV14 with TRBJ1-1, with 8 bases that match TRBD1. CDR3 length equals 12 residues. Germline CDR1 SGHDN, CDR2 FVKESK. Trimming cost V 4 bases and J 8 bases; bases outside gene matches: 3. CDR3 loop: CASSLTGAEAFF. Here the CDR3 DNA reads TGTGCCAGCAGCCTGACAGGGGCCGAAGCTTTCTTT.

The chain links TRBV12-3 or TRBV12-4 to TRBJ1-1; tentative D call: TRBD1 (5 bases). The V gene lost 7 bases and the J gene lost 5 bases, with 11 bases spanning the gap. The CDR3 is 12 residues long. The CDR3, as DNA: TGTGCCAGCAAAGGGGCGAGGACTGAAGCTTTCTTT. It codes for CASKGARTEAFF.

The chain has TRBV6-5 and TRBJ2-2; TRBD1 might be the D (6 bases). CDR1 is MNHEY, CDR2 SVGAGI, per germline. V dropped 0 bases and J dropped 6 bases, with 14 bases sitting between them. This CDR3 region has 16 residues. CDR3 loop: CASSYSTIAGAGELFF. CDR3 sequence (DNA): TGTGCCAGCAGTTACTCGACCATCGCAGGGGCCGGGGAGCTGTTTTTT.

The CDR3 bases are TGCGCCAGCAGCTTGGCGTCTAGCGGGGGGGCTCGCACCGGGGAGCTGTTTTTT. This gives the protein CASSLASSGGARTGELFF. The chain carries TRBV5-1 and TRBJ2-2; the match to TRBD2 covers 12 bases. The germline V gene has CDR1 SGHRS and CDR2 YFSETQ. The CDR3 has 18 residues. Trimming took 0 bases from V and 4 from J; bases not matched to a gene: 7.

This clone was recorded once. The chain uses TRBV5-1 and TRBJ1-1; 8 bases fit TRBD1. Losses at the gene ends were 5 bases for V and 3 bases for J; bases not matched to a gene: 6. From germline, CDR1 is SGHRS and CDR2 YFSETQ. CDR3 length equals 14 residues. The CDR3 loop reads CASRRQGRDTEAFF. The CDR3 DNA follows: TGCGCCAGCAGAAGACAGGGGCGGGACACTGAAGCTTTCTTT.

In DNA form, the CDR3 reads TGTGCCAGCAGCTTGGTCGGGATCTATGGCTACACCTTC. This codes for CASSLVGIYGYTF. The chain has TRBV5-4 and TRBJ1-2; D ambiguous. The CDR3 extends over 13 amino acids. Germline CDR1 reads SGHNT; CDR2 reads YYREEE (reference sequence). The ends were cut back, 0 bases at V and 4 bases at J, with 7 bases in the middle.

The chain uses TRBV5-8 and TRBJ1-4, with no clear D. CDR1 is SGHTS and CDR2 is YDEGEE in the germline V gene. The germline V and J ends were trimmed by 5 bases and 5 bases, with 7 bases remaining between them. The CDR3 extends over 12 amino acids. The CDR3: CASSGVNEKLFF. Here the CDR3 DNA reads TGTGCCAGCAGTGGAGTGAATGAAAAACTGTTTTTT.